Given below is one T cell receptor beta chain in context. Original data processing: Estimates of nucleated cell counts were drawn from the amplification of reference gene primers. Measured with immunoSEQ multiplex PCR; TCRdb has only the in-frame clones, and not every one. From that table come the V and J calls and clone size; the DNA was used to work out D and trimming. This table has 95,000 to 100,000 clones, roughly 86% appearing once. The V and J ends lost 2 bases and 5 bases, in that order; junction bases with no gene match: 14. From germline, CDR1 is MDHEN and CDR2 SYDVKM. This CDR3 is built from 18 residues. This entry comes from a study of blood T cell repertoires in COVID-19. Study at large: Samples representing acute and convalescent COVID-19 were sourced from the United States, Italy and Spain.

The receptor was isolated from a young woman with acute or convalescent COVID-19. Source material: peripheral blood. V and J are TRBV28 and TRBJ1-2; TRBD1 aligns across 10 bases. CDR3 DNA sequence: TGTGCCAGCAGTTTACCCTCGACAGGGGGCAGGTCAAGGTATGGCTACACCTTC. Translated: CASSLPSTGGRSRYGYTF.